Below are 7 T cell receptor beta chains sequenced from a single sample in a study of regulatory T cells in long-lasting Graves disease. Time point in this sample: persistent/refractory GD, antithyroid drugs over 5 years with positive TRAb. Construction of the TCR library relied on RNA isolated from PBMCs. With iRepertoire HTBI primers and Arm-PCR of CDR3 regions, TCR beta libraries were built. TCRdb ran MiXCR on the multiplex PCR reads and lists one entry per CDR3 protein. This table holds around 460,000 distinct CDR3 sequences, 20% to 25% found once. The sequencing here drew on peripheral blood mononuclear cells (PBMCs), taken when the disease was refractory, from a patient treated with antithyroid drugs. The source is a female donor with Graves disease.

This clonotype came up a few times. The chain couples TRBV5-1 to TRBJ2-2; 9 bases fit TRBD2. Germline loops: CDR1 SGHRS, CDR2 YFSETQ. Losses at the gene ends were 7 bases for V and 7 bases for J; bases not matched to a gene: 14. There are 16 residues in the CDR3. This chain's CDR3 is CASSPTTSGERGELFF. The CDR3 DNA follows: TGCGCCAGCTCTCCCACGACTAGCGGTGAACGCGGGGAGCTGTTTTTT.

The CDR3, as DNA: TGTGCCAGCAGTCTAAACCCCACCCCCGAGCAGTACTTC. This encodes CASSLNPTPEQYF. The chain links TRBV3-1 to TRBJ2-7; D is undetermined. The V and J ends lost 6 bases and 6 bases respectively, with 15 bases between them. CDR3 length equals 13 residues. CDR1 is LGHDT and CDR2 is YNNKEL in the germline V gene (reference sequence).

About this clonotype itself: This may be a read error, as it is one base from a much larger clone. The J gene is TRBJ1-1, the V gene TRBV6-1, with D unclear. Deletions cut 2 bases from V and 4 bases from J, with 8 bases between. The CDR3 consists of 13 residues. Germline loops: CDR1 MNHNS, CDR2 SASEGT. The CDR3 DNA reads as TGTGCCAGCAGTGAATTGGATTTCACTGAAGCTTTCTTT. Translation gives CASSELDFTEAFF.

This clonotype was detected ten times or more. This rearrangement joins TRBV6-5 to TRBJ2-4; D perhaps matches TRBD1 (6 bases). The CDR3 loop spans 18 amino acids. Trimming pared 2 bases from V and 0 bases from J, leaving 17 bases between. The germline V gene has CDR1 MNHEY and CDR2 SVGAGI. CDR3 sequence: CASSYQYSGTQAKNIQYF. In DNA form, the CDR3 reads TGTGCCAGCAGTTACCAATACTCCGGGACACAAGCCAAAAACATTCAGTACTTC.

CDR3 sequence: CASSHRREAKNIQYF. CDR3 in DNA: TGTGCCAGTAGTCACAGACGCGAGGCCAAAAACATTCAGTACTTC. The rearrangement links TRBV19 to TRBJ2-4; D is unresolved. The germline CDR1 and CDR2 sequences are LNHDA and SQIVND (reference sequence). The CDR3 contains 15 residues. V dropped 5 bases and J dropped 1 base, with 12 bases sitting between them.

This clonotype was seen only a few times. The V and J genes are TRBV20-1 and TRBJ1-5; D is ambiguous. Germline CDR1 DFQATT, CDR2 SNEGSKA (reference sequence). The ends were cut back, 0 bases at V and 0 bases at J, with 21 bases in the middle. The CDR3 spans 19 residues. The CDR3 sequence is CSARDGSSSYQYSNQPQHF. In nucleotides, the CDR3 is TGCAGTGCTAGAGATGGGAGCTCTTCGTACCAATATAGCAATCAGCCCCAGCATTTT.

The sample holds a few counts of this clonotype. This rearrangement joins TRBV7-8 to TRBJ1-1; D not resolved. Germline V gene data show CDR1 as SGHVS and CDR2 as FQNEAQ. This CDR3 is 14 amino acids long. With 0 bases removed from V and 7 bases from J, the gap between germline ends came to 12 bases. In DNA, the CDR3 is TGTGCCAGCAGCTTAGCCAGGCAGGCGGGTGAAGCTTTCTTT. Encoded protein: CASSLARQAGEAFF.